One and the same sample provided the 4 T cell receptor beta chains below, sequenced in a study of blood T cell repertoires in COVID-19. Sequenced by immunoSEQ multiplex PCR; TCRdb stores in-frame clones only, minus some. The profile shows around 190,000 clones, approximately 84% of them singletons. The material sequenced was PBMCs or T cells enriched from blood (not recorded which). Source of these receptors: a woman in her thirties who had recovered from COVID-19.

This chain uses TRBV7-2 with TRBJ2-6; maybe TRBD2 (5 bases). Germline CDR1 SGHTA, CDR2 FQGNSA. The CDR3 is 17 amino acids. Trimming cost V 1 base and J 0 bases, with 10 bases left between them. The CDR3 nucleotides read TGTGCCAGCAGCTTAGGCACTAGAAGCTCTGGGGCCAACGTCCTGACTTTC. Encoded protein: CASSLGTRSSGANVLTF.

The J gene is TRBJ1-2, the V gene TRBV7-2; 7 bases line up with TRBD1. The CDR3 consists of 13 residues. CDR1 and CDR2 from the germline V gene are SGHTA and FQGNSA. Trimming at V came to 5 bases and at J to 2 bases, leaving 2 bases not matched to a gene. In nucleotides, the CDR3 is TGTGCCAGCAGCGAACAGGGGAACTATGGCTACACCTTC. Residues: CASSEQGNYGYTF.

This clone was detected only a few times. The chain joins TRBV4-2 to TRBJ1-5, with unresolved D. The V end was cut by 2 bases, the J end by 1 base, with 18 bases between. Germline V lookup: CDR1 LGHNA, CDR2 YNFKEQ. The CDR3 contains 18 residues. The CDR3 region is CASSQFSSGALSNQPQHF. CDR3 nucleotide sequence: TGTGCCAGCAGCCAATTCAGTTCGGGTGCCTTAAGCAATCAGCCCCAGCATTTT.

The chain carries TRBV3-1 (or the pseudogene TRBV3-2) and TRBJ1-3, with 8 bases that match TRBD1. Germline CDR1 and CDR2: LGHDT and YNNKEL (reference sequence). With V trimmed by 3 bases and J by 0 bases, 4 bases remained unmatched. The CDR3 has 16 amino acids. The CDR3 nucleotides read TGTGCCAGCAGCCAGAGGACAGGGAGCTCTGGAAACACCATATATTTT. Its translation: CASSQRTGSSGNTIYF.